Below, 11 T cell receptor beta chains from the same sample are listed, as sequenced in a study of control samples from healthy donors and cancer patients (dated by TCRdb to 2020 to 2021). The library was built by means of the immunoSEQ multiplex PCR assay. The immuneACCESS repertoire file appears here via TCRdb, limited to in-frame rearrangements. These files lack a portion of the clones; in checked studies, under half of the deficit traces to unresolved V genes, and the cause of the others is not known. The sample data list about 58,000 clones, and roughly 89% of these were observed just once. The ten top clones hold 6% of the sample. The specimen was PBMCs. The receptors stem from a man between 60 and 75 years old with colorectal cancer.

The CDR3 bases are TGTGCCAGCAGCGACAGGGGCCAGTTTCCTCCAGATACGCAGTATTTT. Translation: CASSDRGQFPPDTQYF. This chain links TRBV6-7 with TRBJ2-3; 8 positions agree with TRBD1. TRBV6-7 is placed among ORFs of uncertain function. The CDR3 has 16 residues. The V and J ends lost 6 bases and 4 bases, in that order; junction bases with no gene match: 12.

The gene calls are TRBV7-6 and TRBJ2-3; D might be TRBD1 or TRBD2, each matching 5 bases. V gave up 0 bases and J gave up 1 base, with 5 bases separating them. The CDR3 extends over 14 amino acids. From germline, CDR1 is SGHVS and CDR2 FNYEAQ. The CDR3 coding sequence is TGTGCCAGCAGCTTAGCGGGGGGCACAGATACGCAGTATTTT. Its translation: CASSLAGGTDTQYF.

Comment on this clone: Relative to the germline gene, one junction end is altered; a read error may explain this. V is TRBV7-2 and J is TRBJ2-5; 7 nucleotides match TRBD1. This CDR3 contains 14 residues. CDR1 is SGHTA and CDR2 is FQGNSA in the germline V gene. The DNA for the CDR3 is TGTGCCGGCAGCTCGCGACAGGGAAGGCAGACCCAGTACTTC. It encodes CAGSSRQGRQTQYF.

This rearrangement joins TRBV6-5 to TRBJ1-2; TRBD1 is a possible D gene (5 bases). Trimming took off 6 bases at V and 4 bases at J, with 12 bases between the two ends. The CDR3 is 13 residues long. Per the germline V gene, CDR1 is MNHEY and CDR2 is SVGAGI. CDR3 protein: CASSSGLFYGYTF. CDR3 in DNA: TGTGCCAGCAGCTCGGGACTCTTCTATGGCTACACCTTC.

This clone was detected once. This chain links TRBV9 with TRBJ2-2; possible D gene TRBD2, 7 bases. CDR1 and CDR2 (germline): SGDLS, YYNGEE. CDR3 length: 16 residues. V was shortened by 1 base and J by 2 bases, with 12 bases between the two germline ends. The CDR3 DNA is TGTGCCAGCAGCGTAAAGGCGGGGGCCAACACCGGGGAGCTGTTTTTT. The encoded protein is CASSVKAGANTGELFF. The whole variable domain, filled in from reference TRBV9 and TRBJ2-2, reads DSGVTQTPKHLITATGQRVTLRCSPRSGDLSVYWYQQSLDQGLQFLIQYYNGEERAKGNILERFSAQQFPDLHSELNLSSLELGDSALYFCASSVKAGANTGELFFGEGSRLTVL.

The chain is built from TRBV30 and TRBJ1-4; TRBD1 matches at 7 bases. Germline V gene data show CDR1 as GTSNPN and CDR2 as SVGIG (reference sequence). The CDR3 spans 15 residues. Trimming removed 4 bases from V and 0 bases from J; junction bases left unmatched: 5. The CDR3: CAWMDRTTTNEKLFF. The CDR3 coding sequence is TGTGCCTGGATGGACAGGACGACAACTAATGAAAAACTGTTTTTT.

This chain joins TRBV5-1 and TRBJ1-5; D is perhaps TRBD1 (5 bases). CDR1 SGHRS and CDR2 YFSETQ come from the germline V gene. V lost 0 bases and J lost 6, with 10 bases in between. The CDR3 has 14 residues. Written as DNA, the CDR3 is TGCGCCAGCAGCTTGGATGGGGCGGGTCAGCCCCAGCATTTT. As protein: CASSLDGAGQPQHF.

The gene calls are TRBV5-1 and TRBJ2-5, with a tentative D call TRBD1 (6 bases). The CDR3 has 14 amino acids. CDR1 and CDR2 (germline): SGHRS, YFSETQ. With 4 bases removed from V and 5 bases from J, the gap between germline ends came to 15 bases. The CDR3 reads CASSVGGWPETQYF. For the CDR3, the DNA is TGCGCCAGCAGCGTTGGGGGCTGGCCGGAGACCCAGTACTTC.

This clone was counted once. DNA of the CDR3: TGCGCCAGCAGCCAAGAGAGGCAGGGTGTGAAAAACATTCAGTACTTC. Residues: CASSQERQGVKNIQYF. V is TRBV4-3 and J is TRBJ2-4; a weak D match, TRBD1 (5 bases). This CDR3 is 16 amino acids long. Trimming removed 0 bases at V and 4 bases at J, with 13 bases between. Germline CDR1 LGHNA, CDR2 YSLEER.

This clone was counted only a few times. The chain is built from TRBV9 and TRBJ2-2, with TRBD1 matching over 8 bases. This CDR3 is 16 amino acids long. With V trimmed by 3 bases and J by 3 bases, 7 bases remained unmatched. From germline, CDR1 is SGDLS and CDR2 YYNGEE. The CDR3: CASSALTGAYTGELFF. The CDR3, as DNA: TGTGCCAGCAGCGCCCTGACAGGGGCTTACACCGGGGAGCTGTTTTTT.

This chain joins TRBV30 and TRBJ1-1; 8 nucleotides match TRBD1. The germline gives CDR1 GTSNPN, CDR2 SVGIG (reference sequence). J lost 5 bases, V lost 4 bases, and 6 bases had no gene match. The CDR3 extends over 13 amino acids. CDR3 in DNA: TGTGCCTGGACTCCCGGACAGGGTACTGAAGCTTTCTTT. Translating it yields CAWTPGQGTEAFF.